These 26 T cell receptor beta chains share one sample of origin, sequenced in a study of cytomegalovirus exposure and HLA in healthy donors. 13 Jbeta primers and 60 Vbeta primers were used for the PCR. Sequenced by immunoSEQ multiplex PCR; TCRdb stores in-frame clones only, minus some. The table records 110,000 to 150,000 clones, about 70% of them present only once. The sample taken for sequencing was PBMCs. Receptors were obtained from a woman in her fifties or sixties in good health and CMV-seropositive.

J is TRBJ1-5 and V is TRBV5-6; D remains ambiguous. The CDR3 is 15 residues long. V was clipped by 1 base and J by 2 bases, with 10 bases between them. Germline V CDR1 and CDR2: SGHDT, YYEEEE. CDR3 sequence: CASSLTSQGNQPQHF. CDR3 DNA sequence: TGTGCCAGCAGCTTGACATCCCAGGGCAATCAGCCCCAGCATTTT.

The CDR3 spells CASSLRGNTQYF. The CDR3 coding sequence is TGTGCCAGCTCCCTCAGGGGCAATACGCAGTATTTT. The chain employs TRBV6-1 and TRBJ2-3, with D perhaps matching TRBD1 (6 bases). Trimming took off 8 bases at V and 7 bases at J, with 13 bases between the two ends. CDR1 and CDR2 (germline): MNHNS, SASEGT. This CDR3 region has 12 residues.

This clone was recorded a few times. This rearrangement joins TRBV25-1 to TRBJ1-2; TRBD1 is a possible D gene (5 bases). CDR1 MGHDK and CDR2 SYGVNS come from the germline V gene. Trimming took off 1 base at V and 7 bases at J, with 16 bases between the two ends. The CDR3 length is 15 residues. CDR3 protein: CASSESAGLARGYTF. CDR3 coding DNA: TGTGCCAGCAGTGAATCGGCAGGGTTAGCCCGTGGCTACACCTTC.

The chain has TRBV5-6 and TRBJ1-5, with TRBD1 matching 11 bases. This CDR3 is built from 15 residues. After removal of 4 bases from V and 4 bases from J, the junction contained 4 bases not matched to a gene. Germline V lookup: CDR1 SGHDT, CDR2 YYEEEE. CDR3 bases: TGTGCCAGCAGCCCGGGGACAGGGGGTAATCAGCCCCAGCATTTT. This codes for CASSPGTGGNQPQHF.

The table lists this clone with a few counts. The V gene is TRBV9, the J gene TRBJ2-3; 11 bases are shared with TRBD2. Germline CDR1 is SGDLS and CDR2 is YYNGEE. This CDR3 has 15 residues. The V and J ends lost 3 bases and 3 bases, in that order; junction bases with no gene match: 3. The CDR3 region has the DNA TGTGCCAGCAGCGCTAGACTAGCGGGGACAGATACGCAGTATTTT. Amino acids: CASSARLAGTDTQYF. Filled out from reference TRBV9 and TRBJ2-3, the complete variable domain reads DSGVTQTPKHLITATGQRVTLRCSPRSGDLSVYWYQQSLDQGLQFLIQYYNGEERAKGNILERFSAQQFPDLHSELNLSSLELGDSALYFCASSARLAGTDTQYFGPGTRLTVL.

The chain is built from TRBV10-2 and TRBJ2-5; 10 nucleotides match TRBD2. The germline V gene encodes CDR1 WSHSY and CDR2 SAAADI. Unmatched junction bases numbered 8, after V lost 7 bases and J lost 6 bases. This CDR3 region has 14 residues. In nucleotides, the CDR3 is TGCGCCAGCACCCGTGGGACTAGCGCAAAGACCCAGTACTTC. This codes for CASTRGTSAKTQYF.

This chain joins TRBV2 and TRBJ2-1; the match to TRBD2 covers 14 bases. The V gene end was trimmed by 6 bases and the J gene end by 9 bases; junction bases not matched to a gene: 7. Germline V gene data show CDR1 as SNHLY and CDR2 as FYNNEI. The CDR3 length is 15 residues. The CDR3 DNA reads TGTGCCAGCAGCGAGGGACTAGCGGGAGTGTTTGAGCAGTTCTTC. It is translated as CASSEGLAGVFEQFF.

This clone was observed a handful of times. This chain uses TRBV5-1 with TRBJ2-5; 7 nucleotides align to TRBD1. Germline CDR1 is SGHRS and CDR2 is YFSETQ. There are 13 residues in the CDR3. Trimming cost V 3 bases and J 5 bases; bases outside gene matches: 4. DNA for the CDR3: TGCGCCAGCAGCTCTAAGACAGGGGAGACCCAGTACTTC. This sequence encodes CASSSKTGETQYF.

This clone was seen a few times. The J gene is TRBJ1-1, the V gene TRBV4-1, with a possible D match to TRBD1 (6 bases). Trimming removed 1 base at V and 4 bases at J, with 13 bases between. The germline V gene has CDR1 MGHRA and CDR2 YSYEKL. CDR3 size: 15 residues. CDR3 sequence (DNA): TGCGCCAGCAGCCAAGGGGCAGGGGTAGGCACTGAAGCTTTCTTT. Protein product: CASSQGAGVGTEAFF.

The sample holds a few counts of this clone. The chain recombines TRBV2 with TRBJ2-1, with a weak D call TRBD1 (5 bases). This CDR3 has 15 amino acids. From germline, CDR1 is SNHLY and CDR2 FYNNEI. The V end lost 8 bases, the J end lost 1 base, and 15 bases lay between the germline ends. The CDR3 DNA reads TGTGCCAGCCTCGGTCCAGGGTCGTCCTACAATGAGCAGTTCTTC. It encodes CASLGPGSSYNEQFF.

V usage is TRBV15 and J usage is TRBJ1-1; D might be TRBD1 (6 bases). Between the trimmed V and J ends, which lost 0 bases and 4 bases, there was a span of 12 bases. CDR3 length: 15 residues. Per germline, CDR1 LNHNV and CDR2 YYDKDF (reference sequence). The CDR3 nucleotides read TGTGCCACCAGCAGAGATCGACAGGCCGGCACTGAAGCTTTCTTT. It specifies CATSRDRQAGTEAFF.

This chain's CDR3 is CASTDRVNEQYF. The CDR3 region has the DNA TGTGCCAGCACTGACAGGGTCAACGAGCAGTACTTC. The chain combines TRBV2 with TRBJ2-7, with TRBD1 matching 7 bases. J gave up 5 bases and V 7 bases, and 5 bases lay outside the gene matches. The CDR3 totals 12 residues. Germline V gene data show CDR1 as SNHLY and CDR2 as FYNNEI.

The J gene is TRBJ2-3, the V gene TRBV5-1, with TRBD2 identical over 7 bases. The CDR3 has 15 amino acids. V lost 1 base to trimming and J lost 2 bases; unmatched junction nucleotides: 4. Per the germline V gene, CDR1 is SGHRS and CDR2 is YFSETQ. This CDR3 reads CASSLIGTNTDTQYF. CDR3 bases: TGCGCCAGCAGCTTGATCGGGACTAACACAGATACGCAGTATTTT. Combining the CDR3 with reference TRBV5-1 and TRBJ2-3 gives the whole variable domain KAGVTQTPRYLIKTRGQQVTLSCSPISGHRSVSWYQQTPGQGLQFLFEYFSETQRNKGNFPGRFSGRQFSNSRSEMNVSTLELGDSALYLCASSLIGTNTDTQYFGPGTRLTVL.

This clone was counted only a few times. The CDR3 reads CASTMGLGQETQYF. In DNA form, the CDR3 reads TGTGCCAGCACCATGGGACTAGGCCAAGAGACCCAGTACTTC. J is TRBJ2-5 and V is TRBV2, with 8 bases that match TRBD2. CDR1 is SNHLY, CDR2 FYNNEI, per germline. With 7 bases clipped from V and 1 base from J, the junction kept 5 bases outside the gene matches. The CDR3 spans 14 residues.

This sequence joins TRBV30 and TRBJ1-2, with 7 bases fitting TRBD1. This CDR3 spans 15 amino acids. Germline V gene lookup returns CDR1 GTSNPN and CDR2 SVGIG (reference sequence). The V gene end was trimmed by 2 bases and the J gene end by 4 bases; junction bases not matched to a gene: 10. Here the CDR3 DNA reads TGTGCCTGGAGTTACAAGGACAGGAACCTCTATGGCTACACCTTC. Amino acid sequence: CAWSYKDRNLYGYTF.

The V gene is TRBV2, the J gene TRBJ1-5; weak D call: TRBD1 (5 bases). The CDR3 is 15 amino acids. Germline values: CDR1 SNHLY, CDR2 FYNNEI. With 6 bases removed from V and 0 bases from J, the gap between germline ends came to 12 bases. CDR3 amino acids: CASRDTLGSNQPQHF. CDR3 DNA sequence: TGTGCCAGCAGGGACACCCTAGGTAGCAATCAGCCCCAGCATTTT.

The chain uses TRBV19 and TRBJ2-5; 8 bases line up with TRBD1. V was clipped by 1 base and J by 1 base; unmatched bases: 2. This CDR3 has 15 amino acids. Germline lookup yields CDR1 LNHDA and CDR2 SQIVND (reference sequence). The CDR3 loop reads CASSIGGTGQETQYF. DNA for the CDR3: TGTGCCAGTAGTATAGGCGGGACAGGCCAAGAGACCCAGTACTTC. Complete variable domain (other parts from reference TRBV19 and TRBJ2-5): DGGITQSPKYLFRKEGQNVTLSCEQNLNHDAMYWYRQDPGQGLRLIYYSQIVNDFQKGDIAEGYSVSREKKESFPLTVTSAQKNPTAFYLCASSIGGTGQETQYFGPGTRLLVL.

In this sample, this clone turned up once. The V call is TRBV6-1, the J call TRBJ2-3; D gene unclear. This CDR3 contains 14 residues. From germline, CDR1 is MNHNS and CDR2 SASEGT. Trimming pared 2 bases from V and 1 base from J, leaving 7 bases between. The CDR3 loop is CASSESSGTDTQYF. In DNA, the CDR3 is TGTGCCAGCAGTGAATCCAGCGGCACAGATACGCAGTATTTT.

CDR3 loop: CASSPPMATDTQYF. The CDR3 DNA reads TGTGCCAGCTCACCACCTATGGCCACAGATACGCAGTATTTT. The chain uses TRBV18 and TRBJ2-3, with D hard to call. CDR1 is KGHSH, CDR2 LQKENI, per germline. This CDR3 is 14 amino acids long. V lost 0 bases and J lost 2, with 6 bases in between.

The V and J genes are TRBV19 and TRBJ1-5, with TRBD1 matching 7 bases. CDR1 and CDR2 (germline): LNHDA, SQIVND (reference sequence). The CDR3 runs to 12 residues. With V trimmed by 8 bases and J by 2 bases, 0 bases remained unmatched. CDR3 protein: CASQGGNQPQHF. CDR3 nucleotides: TGTGCCAGTCAGGGGGGCAATCAGCCCCAGCATTTT.

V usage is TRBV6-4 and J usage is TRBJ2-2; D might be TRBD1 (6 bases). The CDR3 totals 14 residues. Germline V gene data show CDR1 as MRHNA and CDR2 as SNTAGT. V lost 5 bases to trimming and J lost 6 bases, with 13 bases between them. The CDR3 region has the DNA TGTGCCAGCAGTCGGGAACAGGGCCCCGGGGAGCTGTTTTTT. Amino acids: CASSREQGPGELFF.

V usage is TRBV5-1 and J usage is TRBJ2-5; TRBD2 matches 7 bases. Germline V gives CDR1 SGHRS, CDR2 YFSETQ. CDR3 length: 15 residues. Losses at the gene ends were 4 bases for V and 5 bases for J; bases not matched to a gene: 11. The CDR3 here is CASSPPGGAGETQYF. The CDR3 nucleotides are TGCGCCAGCAGCCCCCCCGGGGGAGCGGGGGAGACCCAGTACTTC.

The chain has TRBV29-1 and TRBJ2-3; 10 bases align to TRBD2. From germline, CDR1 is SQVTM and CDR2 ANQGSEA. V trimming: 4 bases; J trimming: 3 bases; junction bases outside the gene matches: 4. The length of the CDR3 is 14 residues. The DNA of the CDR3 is TGCAGCGTTGGACTAGCGGGTCGTACAGATACGCAGTATTTT. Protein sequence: CSVGLAGRTDTQYF.

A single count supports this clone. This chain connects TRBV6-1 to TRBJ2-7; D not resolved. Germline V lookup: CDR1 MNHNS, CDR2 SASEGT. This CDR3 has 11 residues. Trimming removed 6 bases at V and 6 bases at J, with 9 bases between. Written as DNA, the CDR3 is TGTGCCAGCAGCGAACCCGGCGAGCAGTACTTC. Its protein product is CASSEPGEQYF.

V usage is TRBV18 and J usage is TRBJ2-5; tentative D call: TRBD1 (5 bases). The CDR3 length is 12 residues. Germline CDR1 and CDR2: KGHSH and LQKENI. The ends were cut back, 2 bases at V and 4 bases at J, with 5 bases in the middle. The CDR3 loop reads CASSPGAETQYF. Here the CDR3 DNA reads TGTGCCAGCTCACCAGGGGCAGAGACCCAGTACTTC.

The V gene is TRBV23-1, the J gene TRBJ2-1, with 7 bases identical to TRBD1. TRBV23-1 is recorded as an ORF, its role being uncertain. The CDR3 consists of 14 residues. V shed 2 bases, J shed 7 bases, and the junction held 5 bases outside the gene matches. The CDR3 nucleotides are TGCGCCAGCAGTCAAGGTGGCAGGGGGAATGAGCAGTTCTTC. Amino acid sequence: CASSQGGRGNEQFF.